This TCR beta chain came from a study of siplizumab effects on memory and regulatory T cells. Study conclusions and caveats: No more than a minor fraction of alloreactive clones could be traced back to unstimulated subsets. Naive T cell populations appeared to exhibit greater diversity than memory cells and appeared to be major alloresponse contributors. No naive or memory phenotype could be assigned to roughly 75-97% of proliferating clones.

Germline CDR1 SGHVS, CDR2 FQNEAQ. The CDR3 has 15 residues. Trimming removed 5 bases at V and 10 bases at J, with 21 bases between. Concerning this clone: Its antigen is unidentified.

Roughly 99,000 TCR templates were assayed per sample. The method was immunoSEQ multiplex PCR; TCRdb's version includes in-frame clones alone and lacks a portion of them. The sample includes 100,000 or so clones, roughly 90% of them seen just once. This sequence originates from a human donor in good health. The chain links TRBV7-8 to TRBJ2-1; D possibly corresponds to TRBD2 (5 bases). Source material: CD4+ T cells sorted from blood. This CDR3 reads CASSPRQRWLGEQFF. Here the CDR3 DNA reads TGTGCCAGCAGCCCCAGGCAGCGGTGGTTGGGCGAGCAGTTCTTC. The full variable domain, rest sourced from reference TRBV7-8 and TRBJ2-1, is GAGVSQSPRYKVAKRGQDVALRCDPISGHVSLFWYQQALGQGPEFLTYFQNEAQLDKSGLPSDRFFAERPEGSVSTLKIQRTQQEDSAVYLCASSPRQRWLGEQFFGPGTRLTVL.